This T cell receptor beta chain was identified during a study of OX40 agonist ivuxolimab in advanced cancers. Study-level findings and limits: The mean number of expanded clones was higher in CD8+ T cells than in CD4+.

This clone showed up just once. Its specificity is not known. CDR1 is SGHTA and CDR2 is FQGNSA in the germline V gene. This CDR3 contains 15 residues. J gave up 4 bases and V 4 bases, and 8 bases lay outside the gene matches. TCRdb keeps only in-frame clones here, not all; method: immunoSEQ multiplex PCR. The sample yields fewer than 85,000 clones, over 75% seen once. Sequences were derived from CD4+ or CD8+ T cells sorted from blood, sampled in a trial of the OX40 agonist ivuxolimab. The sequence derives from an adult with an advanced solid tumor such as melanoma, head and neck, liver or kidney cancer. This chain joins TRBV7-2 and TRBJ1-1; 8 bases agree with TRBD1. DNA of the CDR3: TGTGCCAGCAGCTACCACGGACAGGGAGGCACTGAAGCTTTCTTT. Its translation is CASSYHGQGGTEAFF.